These 30 T cell receptor beta chains were sequenced from one sample in a study of shared clonotypes between healthy human individuals. Libraries were prepared by immunoSEQ multiplex PCR; TCRdb keeps only in-frame clonotypes and omits some of them. The sample has some 1,400,000 clones; around 97% are singletons. Sample: naive CD4+ T cells sorted from blood. Noted subset: CD45RA+ positively selected. The receptors shown here come from a man in his thirties or forties in good health.

The rearrangement links TRBV14 to TRBJ2-2; a possible D gene is TRBD2 (6 bases). The CDR3 loop spans 17 amino acids. Trimming shortened V by 4 bases and J by 6 bases, and 21 bases separated the two germline ends. The germline gives CDR1 SGHDN, CDR2 FVKESK. The DNA of the CDR3 is TGTGCCAGCAGCCCTCCCGGGGGACTGAGGTCAGCCGGGGAGCTGTTTTTT. Its protein is CASSPPGGLRSAGELFF.

In its sample, this clone was seen once. This chain joins TRBV5-4 and TRBJ2-5, with D maybe TRBD2 (6 bases). Trimming pared 4 bases from V and 5 bases from J, leaving 18 bases between. The CDR3 has 15 residues. The germline CDR1 and CDR2 sequences are SGHNT and YYREEE (reference sequence). CDR3 in amino acids: CASSRTTEGRETQYF. The CDR3 nucleotides are TGTGCCAGCAGCCGGACTACCGAGGGAAGGGAGACCCAGTACTTC. Supplemented by reference TRBV5-4 and TRBJ2-5, the full variable domain reads ETGVTQSPTHLIKTRGQQVTLRCSSQSGHNTVSWYQQALGQGPQFIFQYYREEENGRGNFPPRFSGLQFPNYSSELNVNALELDDSALYLCASSRTTEGRETQYFGPGTRLLVL.

J is TRBJ2-2 and V is TRBV4-3, with 7 nucleotides matching TRBD2. Germline lookup yields CDR1 LGHNA and CDR2 YSLEER. The trim removed 1 base at V and 5 bases at J, leaving 10 bases unmatched. The CDR3 is 17 amino acids. The CDR3 loop is CASSQVRAGDETGELFF. CDR3 sequence (DNA): TGCGCCAGCAGCCAAGTAAGGGCGGGAGATGAAACCGGGGAGCTGTTTTTT.

The genes are TRBV4-2 and TRBJ1-2; 7 bases are shared with TRBD1. This CDR3 has 18 residues. Germline loops: CDR1 LGHNA, CDR2 YNFKEQ. The V and J ends lost 2 bases and 6 bases, in that order; junction bases with no gene match: 18. In DNA form, the CDR3 reads TGTGCCAGCAGCCAACCAGGGGGGGCCTACCCTCAATCAAATGGCTACACCTTC. Protein product: CASSQPGGAYPQSNGYTF.

CDR3 sequence (DNA): TGCGCCAGCAGCTGGGGACTAGCGGCATCTAGCTCCTACAATGAGCAGTTCTTC. Translated: CASSWGLAASSSYNEQFF. This chain uses TRBV5-1 with TRBJ2-1; 11 bases are a match to TRBD2. J was trimmed by 0 bases and V by 3 bases; bases with no gene match: 8. The CDR3 is 18 amino acids. CDR1 and CDR2 from the germline V gene are SGHRS and YFSETQ.

The rearrangement uses TRBV7-2 and TRBJ2-7, with D unresolved. The CDR3 is 14 residues long. Between the trimmed V and J ends, which lost 5 bases and 0 bases, there was a span of 11 bases. Germline values: CDR1 SGHTA, CDR2 FQGNSA. The CDR3: CASSRPGISYEQYF. The CDR3 nucleotides are TGTGCCAGCAGCCGTCCAGGAATCTCCTACGAGCAGTACTTC.

CDR3 bases: TGTGCCAGCAGCTTGGTTCAATTTGGCCGCTCCTTTGACGAGCAGTACTTC. Translation: CASSLVQFGRSFDEQYF. The rearrangement uses TRBV5-4 and TRBJ2-7; D remains ambiguous. The germline V gene has CDR1 SGHNT and CDR2 YYREEE (reference sequence). The CDR3 loop spans 17 amino acids. V lost 0 bases to trimming and J lost 5 bases, with 21 bases between them.

Remarks on this clone: Other nucleotide sequences from this sample produce the same CDR3. This CDR3 reads CASSFLNGYTF. CDR3 DNA: TGTGCCAGCAGTTTTTTGAACGGCTACACCTTC. The genes are TRBV28 and TRBJ1-2; D is undetermined. The germline V gene encodes CDR1 MDHEN and CDR2 SYDVKM. CDR3 length equals 11 residues. The V gene lost 3 bases and the J gene lost 8 bases, with 7 bases spanning the gap.

V and J are TRBV20-1 and TRBJ2-7; D unclear. The V end lost 3 bases, the J end lost 4 bases, and 7 bases lay between the germline ends. Germline V CDR1 and CDR2: DFQATT, SNEGSKA (reference sequence). The CDR3 is 11 amino acids. The CDR3 sequence is CSASLGYEQYF. The CDR3 DNA sequence: TGCAGTGCTAGTTTGGGTTACGAGCAGTACTTC.

The chain has TRBV7-8 and TRBJ2-1; TRBD2 matches at 8 bases. The CDR3 loop spans 16 amino acids. Losses at the gene ends were 1 base for V and 2 bases for J; bases not matched to a gene: 4. The V gene's germline CDR1 is SGHVS and CDR2 FQNEAQ. CDR3 coding DNA: TGTGCCAGCAGCTTAGGTGGTAGCGGGACCTACAATGAGCAGTTCTTC. Its protein is CASSLGGSGTYNEQFF.

This chain joins TRBV5-4 and TRBJ1-2; 8 bases agree with TRBD1. V dropped 4 bases and J dropped 4; count of bases not matched to a gene: 9. From germline, CDR1 is SGHNT and CDR2 YYREEE (reference sequence). This CDR3 comprises 15 residues. This CDR3 reads CASSTGQGSFYGYTF. The CDR3 bases are TGTGCCAGCAGCACCGGACAGGGATCCTTCTATGGCTACACCTTC.

CDR3 nucleotide sequence: TGTGCCAGCAGCCAAGATCCCCGGACAGGGCCGTTCTTC. It translates to CASSQDPRTGPFF. The chain has TRBV14 and TRBJ2-1, with TRBD1 identical over 8 bases. The germline gives CDR1 SGHDN, CDR2 FVKESK. J gave up 15 bases and V 0 bases, and 7 bases lay outside the gene matches. The CDR3 is 13 amino acids.

J is TRBJ2-1 and V is TRBV19; D gene ambiguous. V was cut by 3 bases and J by 6 bases, with 9 bases left in between. Germline V CDR1 and CDR2: LNHDA, SQIVND (reference sequence). The CDR3 contains 13 residues. CDR3 DNA: TGTGCCAGTAGTATCAGGCTACTCAATGAGCAGTTCTTC. Translated, it gives CASSIRLLNEQFF.

The V and J genes are TRBV11-2 and TRBJ2-6; D is unclear. Trimming cost V 1 base and J 0 bases, with 7 bases left between them. Germline values: CDR1 SGHAT, CDR2 FQNNGV. The CDR3 totals 16 residues. For the CDR3, the DNA is TGTGCCAGCAGCTTAGGCAAATACTCTGGGGCCAACGTCCTGACTTTC. Translation: CASSLGKYSGANVLTF.

This clone was recorded only once. The V and J genes are TRBV5-4 and TRBJ2-1; weak D call: TRBD2 (6 bases). The CDR3 runs 15 residues. Germline assignment: CDR1 SGHNT and CDR2 YYREEE (reference sequence). Deletions cut 2 bases from V and 5 bases from J, with 14 bases between. CDR3 sequence: CASSFRDSRDNEQFF. As DNA, the CDR3 is TGTGCCAGCAGCTTCCGGGACTCACGGGACAATGAGCAGTTCTTC.

V and J are TRBV6-1 and TRBJ2-1; D is uncertain. Deletions cut 3 bases from V and 5 bases from J, with 11 bases between. Germline assignment: CDR1 MNHNS and CDR2 SASEGT. The CDR3 consists of 14 residues. DNA for the CDR3: TGTGCCAGCAGTGACTCGCATTTAAACAATGAGCAGTTCTTC. Its protein product is CASSDSHLNNEQFF.

The chain links TRBV28 to TRBJ2-2, with 8 bases matching TRBD1. Trimming cost V 2 bases and J 4 bases; bases outside gene matches: 6. CDR3 length equals 16 residues. CDR1 is MDHEN and CDR2 is SYDVKM in the germline V gene. The CDR3 here is CASSLPGQDLTGELFF. DNA for the CDR3: TGTGCCAGCAGTTTACCGGGACAGGACCTCACCGGGGAGCTGTTTTTT. Full variable domain (remainder filled in from reference TRBV28 and TRBJ2-2): DVKVTQSSRYLVKRTGEKVFLECVQDMDHENMFWYRQDPGLGLRLIYFSYDVKMKEKGDIPEGYSVSREKKERFSLILESASTNQTSMYLCASSLPGQDLTGELFFGEGSRLTVL.

The rearrangement links TRBV5-5 to TRBJ2-1; D remains unclear. The CDR3 loop spans 14 amino acids. Per germline, CDR1 SGHKS and CDR2 YYEKEE (reference sequence). Trimming pared 1 base from V and 0 bases from J, leaving 5 bases between. CDR3 loop: CASSLTYSYNEQFF. CDR3 coding DNA: TGTGCCAGCAGCTTGACCTACTCCTACAATGAGCAGTTCTTC.

J is TRBJ2-1 and V is TRBV28; TRBD2 is a possible D gene (6 bases). The length of the CDR3 is 19 residues. CDR1 and CDR2 from the germline V gene are MDHEN and SYDVKM. The ends were cut back, 6 bases at V and 0 bases at J, with 24 bases in the middle. The CDR3 reads CASREPGGKGGSSYNEQFF. DNA of the CDR3: TGTGCCAGCAGAGAACCGGGCGGGAAGGGCGGCAGCTCCTACAATGAGCAGTTCTTC.

V and J are TRBV6-5 and TRBJ2-5; TRBD2 might be the D (6 bases). Trimming removed 1 base from V and 5 bases from J, with 11 bases in between. Germline V lookup: CDR1 MNHEY, CDR2 SVGAGI. The CDR3 spans 14 residues. This CDR3 reads CASSYFGSGETQYF. In DNA form, the CDR3 reads TGTGCCAGCAGTTACTTCGGGAGTGGGGAGACCCAGTACTTC.

This chain joins TRBV28 and TRBJ2-7; 10 bases are a match to TRBD2. The V gene's germline CDR1 is MDHEN and CDR2 SYDVKM. The ends lost 2 bases at V and 7 bases at J; junction bases unmatched: 8. The CDR3 runs 15 residues. CDR3 bases: TGTGCCAGCAGTTTACTAGCGGGAGACCTTTTTGAGCAGTACTTC. Translated: CASSLLAGDLFEQYF.

The J gene is TRBJ2-7, the V gene TRBV28; D is undetermined. Between the trimmed V and J ends, which lost 3 bases and 2 bases, there was a span of 14 bases. Germline V lookup: CDR1 MDHEN, CDR2 SYDVKM. CDR3 length equals 15 residues. CDR3 sequence reads: CASSFSGPQTYEQYF. CDR3 DNA sequence: TGTGCCAGCAGTTTTTCCGGGCCGCAAACCTACGAGCAGTACTTC.

This chain joins TRBV7-2 and TRBJ2-3; D unclear. The CDR3 sequence is 13 residues long. Germline-derived CDR1 and CDR2 are SGHTA and FQGNSA. With 6 bases removed from V and 0 bases from J, the gap between germline ends came to 7 bases. DNA of the CDR3: TGTGCCAGCAGGTCTAGAAGCACAGATACGCAGTATTTT. Protein: CASRSRSTDTQYF.

The rearrangement uses TRBV2 and TRBJ1-5; perhaps TRBD1 as D (6 bases). The CDR3 covers 13 residues. Trimming pared 11 bases from V and 0 bases from J, leaving 11 bases between. CDR1 is SNHLY, CDR2 FYNNEI, per germline. Here the CDR3 reads CAVRGRSNQPQHF. As DNA, the CDR3 is TGTGCCGTCAGGGGTCGTAGCAATCAGCCCCAGCATTTT.

The rearrangement links TRBV29-1 to TRBJ2-7; 7 positions match TRBD1. The CDR3 contains 13 residues. CDR1 and CDR2 from the germline V gene are SQVTM and ANQGSEA. Losses at the gene ends were 4 bases for V and 3 bases for J; bases not matched to a gene: 6. CDR3 DNA sequence: TGCAGCGTTGGAACGGGACAGAGCTACGAGCAGTACTTC. It codes for CSVGTGQSYEQYF.

This clone was counted a single time. The J gene is TRBJ2-1, the V gene TRBV7-8; D ambiguous. The CDR3 spans 14 residues. CDR1 and CDR2 (germline): SGHVS, FQNEAQ. Between the trimmed V and J ends, which lost 1 base and 7 bases, there was a span of 11 bases. The CDR3 coding sequence is TGTGCCAGCAGCTTAGGTAGTCAGAGAAATGAGCAGTTCTTC. It codes for CASSLGSQRNEQFF.

This clone was detected only once. This chain joins TRBV19 and TRBJ2-3, with D perhaps TRBD1 or TRBD2 (7 bases each). V was trimmed by 7 bases and J by 4 bases, leaving 18 bases between them. The CDR3 has 15 residues. CDR1 and CDR2 from the germline V gene are LNHDA and SQIVND (reference sequence). The CDR3 is CASNPGAGGADTQYF. CDR3 nucleotide sequence: TGTGCCAGTAATCCAGGCGCAGGGGGGGCAGATACGCAGTATTTT. The complete variable domain, with remaining parts taken from reference TRBV19 and TRBJ2-3, reads DGGITQSPKYLFRKEGQNVTLSCEQNLNHDAMYWYRQDPGQGLRLIYYSQIVNDFQKGDIAEGYSVSREKKESFPLTVTSAQKNPTAFYLCASNPGAGGADTQYFGPGTRLTVL.

The chain has TRBV7-2 and TRBJ2-3; 7 nucleotides match TRBD1. Germline trimming cut 1 base from V and 2 bases from J; bases unmatched to any gene: 3. The CDR3 loop spans 15 amino acids. Germline V gene data show CDR1 as SGHTA and CDR2 as FQGNSA. CDR3 loop: CASSLEGQPTDTQYF. The CDR3 DNA reads TGTGCCAGCAGCTTAGAGGGACAGCCCACAGATACGCAGTATTTT.

This clone was observed once. Here the CDR3 reads CASSTRDRRYEQYF. In DNA, the CDR3 is TGTGCCAGCAGCACGCGGGACCGTCGATACGAGCAGTACTTC. The chain employs TRBV7-8 and TRBJ2-7, with D possibly being TRBD2 (6 bases). V lost 5 bases, J lost 4 bases, and 15 bases lay in between. This CDR3 contains 14 residues. The germline CDR1 and CDR2 sequences are SGHVS and FQNEAQ. Filled out from reference TRBV7-8 and TRBJ2-7, the complete variable domain reads GAGVSQSPRYKVAKRGQDVALRCDPISGHVSLFWYQQALGQGPEFLTYFQNEAQLDKSGLPSDRFFAERPEGSVSTLKIQRTQQEDSAVYLCASSTRDRRYEQYFGPGTRLTVT.

The chain links TRBV29-1 to TRBJ1-1; D is undetermined. CDR3 length equals 13 residues. Trimming took off 3 bases at V and 1 base at J, with 9 bases between the two ends. Germline values: CDR1 SQVTM, CDR2 ANQGSEA. CDR3 nucleotide sequence: TGCAGCGTTGAGTCTCGGCAGAACACTGAAGCTTTCTTT. It specifies CSVESRQNTEAFF.